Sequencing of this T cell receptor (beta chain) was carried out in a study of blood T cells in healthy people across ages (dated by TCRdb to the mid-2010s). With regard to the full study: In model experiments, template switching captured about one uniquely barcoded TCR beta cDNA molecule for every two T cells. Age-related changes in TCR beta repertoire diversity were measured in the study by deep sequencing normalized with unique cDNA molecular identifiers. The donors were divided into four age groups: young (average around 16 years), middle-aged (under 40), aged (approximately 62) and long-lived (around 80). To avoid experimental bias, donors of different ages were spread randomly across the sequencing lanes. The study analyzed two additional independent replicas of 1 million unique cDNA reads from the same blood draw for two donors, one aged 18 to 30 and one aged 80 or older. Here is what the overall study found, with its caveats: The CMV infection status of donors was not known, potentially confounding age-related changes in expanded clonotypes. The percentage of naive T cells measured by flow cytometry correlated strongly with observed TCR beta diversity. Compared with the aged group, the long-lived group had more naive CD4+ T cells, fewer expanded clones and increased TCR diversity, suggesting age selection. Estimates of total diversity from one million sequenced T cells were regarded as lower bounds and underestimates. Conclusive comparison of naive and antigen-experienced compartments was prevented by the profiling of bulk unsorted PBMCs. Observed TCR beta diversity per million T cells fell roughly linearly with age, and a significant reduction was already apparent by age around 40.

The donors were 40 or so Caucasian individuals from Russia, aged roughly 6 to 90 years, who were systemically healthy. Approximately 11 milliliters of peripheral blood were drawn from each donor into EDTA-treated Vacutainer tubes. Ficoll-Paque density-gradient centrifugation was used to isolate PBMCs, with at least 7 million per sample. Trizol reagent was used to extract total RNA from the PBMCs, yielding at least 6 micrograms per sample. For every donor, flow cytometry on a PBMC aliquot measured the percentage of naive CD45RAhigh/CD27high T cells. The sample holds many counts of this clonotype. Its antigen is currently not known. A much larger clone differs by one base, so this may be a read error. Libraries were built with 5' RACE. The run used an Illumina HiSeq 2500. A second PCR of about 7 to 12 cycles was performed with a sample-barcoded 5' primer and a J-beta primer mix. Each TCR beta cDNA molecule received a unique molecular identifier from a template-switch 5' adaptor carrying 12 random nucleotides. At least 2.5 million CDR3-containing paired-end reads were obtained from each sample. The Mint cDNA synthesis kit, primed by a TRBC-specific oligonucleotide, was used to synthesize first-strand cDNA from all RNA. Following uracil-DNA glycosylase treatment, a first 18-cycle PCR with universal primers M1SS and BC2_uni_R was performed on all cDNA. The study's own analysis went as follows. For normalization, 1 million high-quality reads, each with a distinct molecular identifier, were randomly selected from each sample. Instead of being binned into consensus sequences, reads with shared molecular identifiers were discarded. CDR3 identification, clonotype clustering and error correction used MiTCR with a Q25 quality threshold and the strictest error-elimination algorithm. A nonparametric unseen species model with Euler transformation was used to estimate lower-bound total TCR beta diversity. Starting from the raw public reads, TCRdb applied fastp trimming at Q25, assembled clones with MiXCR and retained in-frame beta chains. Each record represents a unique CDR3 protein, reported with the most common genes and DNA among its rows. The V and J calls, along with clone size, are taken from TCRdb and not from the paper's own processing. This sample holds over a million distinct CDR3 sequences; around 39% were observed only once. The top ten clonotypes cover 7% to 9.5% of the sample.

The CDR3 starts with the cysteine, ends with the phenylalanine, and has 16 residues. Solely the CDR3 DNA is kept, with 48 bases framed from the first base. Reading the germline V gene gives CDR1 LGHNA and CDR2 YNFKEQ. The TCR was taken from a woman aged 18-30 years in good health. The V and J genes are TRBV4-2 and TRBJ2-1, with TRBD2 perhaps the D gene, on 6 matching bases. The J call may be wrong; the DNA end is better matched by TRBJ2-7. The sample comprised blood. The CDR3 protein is CASSQDGRGSYNEQYF. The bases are TGTGCCAGCAGCCAAGATGGGCGGGGATCCTACAATGAGCAGTACTTC.